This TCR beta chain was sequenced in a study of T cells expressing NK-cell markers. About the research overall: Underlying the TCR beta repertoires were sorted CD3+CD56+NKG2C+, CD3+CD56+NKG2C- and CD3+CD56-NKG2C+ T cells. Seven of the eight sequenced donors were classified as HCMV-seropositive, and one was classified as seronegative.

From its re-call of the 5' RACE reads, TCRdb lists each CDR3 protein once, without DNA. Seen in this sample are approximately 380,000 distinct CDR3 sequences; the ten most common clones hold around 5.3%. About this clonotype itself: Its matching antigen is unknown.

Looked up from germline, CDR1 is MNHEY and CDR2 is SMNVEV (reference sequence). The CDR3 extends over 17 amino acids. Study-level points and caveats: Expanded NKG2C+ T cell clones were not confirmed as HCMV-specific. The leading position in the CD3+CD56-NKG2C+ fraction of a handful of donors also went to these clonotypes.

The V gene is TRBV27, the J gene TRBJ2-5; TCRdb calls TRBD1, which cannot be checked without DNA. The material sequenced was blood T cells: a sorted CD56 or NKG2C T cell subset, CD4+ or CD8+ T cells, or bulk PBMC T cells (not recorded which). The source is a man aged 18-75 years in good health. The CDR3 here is CASSSRGNHGGRKTQYF.